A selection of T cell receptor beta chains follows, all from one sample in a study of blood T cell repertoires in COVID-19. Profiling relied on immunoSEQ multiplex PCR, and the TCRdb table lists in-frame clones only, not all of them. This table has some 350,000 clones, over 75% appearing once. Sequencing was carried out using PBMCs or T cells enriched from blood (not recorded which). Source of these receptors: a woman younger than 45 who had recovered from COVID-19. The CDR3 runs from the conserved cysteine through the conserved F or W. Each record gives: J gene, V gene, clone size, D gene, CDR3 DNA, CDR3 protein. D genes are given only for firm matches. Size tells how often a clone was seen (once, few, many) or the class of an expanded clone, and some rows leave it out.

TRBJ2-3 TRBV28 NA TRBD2 TGTGCCAGCAGTGCCCGACTAGCGGGAGGTGGTGATACGCAGTATTTT CASSARLAGGGDTQYF
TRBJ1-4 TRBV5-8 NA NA TGTGCCAGCAGCGAAACAACAGGGTTTAATGAAAAACTGTTTTTT CASSETTGFNEKLFF
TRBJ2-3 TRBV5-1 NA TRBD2 TGCGCCAGCAGGGCGGGAGGAAACACAGATACGCAGTATTTT CASRAGGNTDTQYF
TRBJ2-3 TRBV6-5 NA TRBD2 TGTGCCAGCAGCCGACTAGCGGGAGACACAGATACGCAGTATTTT CASSRLAGDTDTQYF
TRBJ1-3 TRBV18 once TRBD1 TGTGCCAGCTCACCCCGACAGGGGGACTCTGGAAACACCATATATTTT CASSPRQGDSGNTIYF
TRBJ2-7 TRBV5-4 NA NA TGTGCCAGCAGCATATCAGGGGTTTCCTACGAGCAGTACTTC CASSISGVSYEQYF
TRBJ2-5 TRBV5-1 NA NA TGCGCCAGCAGTATTACGTCCAGGGCCGGAGAGACCCAGTACTTC CASSITSRAGETQYF
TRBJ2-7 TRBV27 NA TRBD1 TGTGCCAGCAGACGACAGGGAAGACACGAGCAGTACTTC CASRRQGRHEQYF
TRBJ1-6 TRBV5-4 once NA TGTGCCAGCAGCAAGGCCGCCTGGGGACAATTCTATAATTCACCCCTCCACTTT CASSKAAWGQFYNSPLHF
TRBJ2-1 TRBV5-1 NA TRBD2 TGCGCCAGCAGCCGTAGCGGGGACTCCTACAATGAGCAGTTCTTC CASSRSGDSYNEQFF
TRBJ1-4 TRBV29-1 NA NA TGCAGCGTTGAAATCCCCGGGGAAAAACTGTTTTTT CSVEIPGEKLFF
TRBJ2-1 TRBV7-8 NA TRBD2 TGTGCCAGCAGCACAACGGCGTGGGACTACAAAAACAATGAGCAGTTCTTC CASSTTAWDYKNNEQFF
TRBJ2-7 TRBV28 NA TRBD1 TGTGCCAGCAGGCAAGGGACAGGGAGCTCCTACGAGCAGTACTTC CASRQGTGSSYEQYF
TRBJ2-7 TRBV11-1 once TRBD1 TGTGCCAGCAGCACGGACAGGGGCGGGGGACTGTACTTC CASSTDRGGGLYF
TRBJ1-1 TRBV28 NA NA TGTGCCAGCAATCGACCGGGACTCTTGCCGAACACTGAAGCTTTCTTT CASNRPGLLPNTEAFF
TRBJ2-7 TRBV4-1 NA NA TGCGCCAGCAGCCAAGATCAGGCGCAGTACTTC CASSQDQAQYF
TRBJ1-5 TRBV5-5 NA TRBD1 TGTGCCAGCAGCACACTATACAGGGGGCAAGGTAGCAATCAGCCCCAGCATTTT CASSTLYRGQGSNQPQHF
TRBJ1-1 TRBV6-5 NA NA TGTGCCAGCAGTATGCGTTTTACTGAAGCTTTCTTT CASSMRFTEAFF